The next 15 T cell receptor beta chains were all read from a single sample in a study of blood T cell repertoires in COVID-19. Libraries were prepared by immunoSEQ multiplex PCR; TCRdb keeps only in-frame clonotypes and omits some of them. The table records over 200,000 clones, around 80% of them present only once. The sequenced sample was PBMCs or T cells enriched from blood (not recorded which). The receptors shown here come from a man aged 55-75 years who had recovered from COVID-19.

V and J are TRBV5-1 and TRBJ1-5; maybe TRBD1 (5 bases). Trimming cost V 4 bases and J 5 bases, with 10 bases left between them. Germline-derived CDR1 and CDR2 are SGHRS and YFSETQ. The CDR3 contains 13 residues. The CDR3 loop is CASSLGEDQPQHF. CDR3 nucleotide sequence: TGCGCCAGCAGCCTAGGGGAGGATCAGCCCCAGCATTTT.

The V and J genes are TRBV19 and TRBJ1-2; 7 bases agree with TRBD1. The CDR3 runs to 15 residues. Germline V gene sequence: CDR1 LNHDA, CDR2 SQIVND (reference sequence). Trimming at V came to 1 base and at J to 3 bases, leaving 5 bases not matched to a gene. The CDR3, as DNA: TGTGCCAGTAGTATAGGTTTCAGGGGGGACTATGGCTACACCTTC. Its translation is CASSIGFRGDYGYTF.

The gene calls are TRBV5-1 and TRBJ2-1; tentatively, D is TRBD1 (6 bases). Trimming left V 0 bases short and J 8 bases short, with 15 bases between. From germline, CDR1 is SGHRS and CDR2 YFSETQ. The length of the CDR3 is 15 residues. CDR3 coding DNA: TGCGCCAGCAGCTTGGGAGTGGGGGCCGCGCATGAGCAGTTCTTC. This encodes CASSLGVGAAHEQFF.

V and J are TRBV28 and TRBJ1-2; D gene ambiguous. Germline V lookup: CDR1 MDHEN, CDR2 SYDVKM. V was shortened by 4 bases and J by 6 bases, with 12 bases between the two germline ends. The CDR3 loop spans 13 amino acids. CDR3 in amino acids: CASSSPFGDGYTF. In nucleotides, the CDR3 is TGTGCCAGCAGTTCCCCGTTCGGGGATGGCTACACCTTC.

V gene TRBV3-1 (or the pseudogene TRBV3-2) combines with J gene TRBJ1-6; D gene unclear. V dropped 0 bases and J dropped 0 bases, with 3 bases sitting between them. The CDR3 totals 15 residues. Germline-derived CDR1 and CDR2 are LGHDT and YNNKEL (reference sequence). CDR3 residues: CASSQDNSYNSPLHF. As DNA, the CDR3 is TGTGCCAGCAGCCAAGATAACTCCTATAATTCACCCCTCCACTTT.

CDR3 in amino acids: CASSPGENTYGYTF. The DNA of the CDR3 is TGTGCCAGCAGCCCCGGTGAAAATACCTATGGCTACACCTTC. The chain uses TRBV9 and TRBJ1-2; no clear D gene. Germline V gene sequence: CDR1 SGDLS, CDR2 YYNGEE. The CDR3 has 14 amino acids. V was cut by 4 bases and J by 4 bases, with 14 bases left in between. Full variable domain (remainder filled in from reference TRBV9 and TRBJ1-2): DSGVTQTPKHLITATGQRVTLRCSPRSGDLSVYWYQQSLDQGLQFLIQYYNGEERAKGNILERFSAQQFPDLHSELNLSSLELGDSALYFCASSPGENTYGYTFGSGTRLTVV.

The chain joins TRBV3-1 (or the pseudogene TRBV3-2) to TRBJ2-6, with TRBD1 identical over 8 bases. This CDR3 contains 17 residues. J was trimmed by 0 bases and V by 3 bases; bases with no gene match: 4. The V gene's germline CDR1 is LGHDT and CDR2 YNNKEL (reference sequence). CDR3 sequence reads: CASSHGQGSSGANVLTF. The DNA for the CDR3 is TGTGCCAGCAGCCATGGACAGGGTAGCTCTGGGGCCAACGTCCTGACTTTC.

CDR3 sequence (DNA): TGCGCCAGCAGCTTGGGAACAGGAGCGAGCAATCAGCCCCAGCATTTT. Translating it yields CASSLGTGASNQPQHF. V usage is TRBV5-1 and J usage is TRBJ1-5; D is possibly TRBD1 (5 bases). The CDR3 length is 16 residues. Trimming removed 0 bases from V and 1 base from J, with 11 bases in between. Germline CDR1 is SGHRS and CDR2 is YFSETQ. Full variable domain (outside the CDR3, taken from reference TRBV5-1 and TRBJ1-5): KAGVTQTPRYLIKTRGQQVTLSCSPISGHRSVSWYQQTPGQGLQFLFEYFSETQRNKGNFPGRFSGRQFSNSRSEMNVSTLELGDSALYLCASSLGTGASNQPQHFGDGTRLSIL.

V gene TRBV3-1 (or the pseudogene TRBV3-2) combines with J gene TRBJ2-7; D gene uncertain. This CDR3 has 13 amino acids. Germline V gene lookup returns CDR1 LGHDT and CDR2 YNNKEL (reference sequence). The V end lost 6 bases, the J end lost 0 bases, and 9 bases lay between the germline ends. CDR3 residues: CASRASHSYEQYF. The DNA of the CDR3 is TGTGCCAGCAGAGCCTCGCACTCCTACGAGCAGTACTTC.

This clone was counted once. This rearrangement joins TRBV7-8 to TRBJ1-6; D gene unclear. The CDR3 is 14 amino acids. Trimming cost V 1 base and J 6 bases, with 7 bases left between them. The germline gives CDR1 SGHVS, CDR2 FQNEAQ. The CDR3 loop reads CASSLVYGNSPLHF. DNA of the CDR3: TGTGCCAGCAGCTTAGTTTACGGTAATTCACCCCTCCACTTT.

V gene TRBV10-3 combines with J gene TRBJ2-3, with no clear D. V was cut by 2 bases and J by 1 base, with 7 bases left in between. The CDR3 spans 14 residues. From germline, CDR1 is ENHRY and CDR2 SYGVKD. CDR3 DNA sequence: TGTGCCATCAGTGAGACACAACGCACAGATACGCAGTATTTT. This codes for CAISETQRTDTQYF.

The chain has TRBV2 and TRBJ2-7; a weak D match, TRBD1 (5 bases). CDR3 length equals 15 residues. With 1 base removed from V and 3 bases from J, the gap between germline ends came to 13 bases. Germline V gives CDR1 SNHLY, CDR2 FYNNEI. In nucleotides, the CDR3 is TGTGCCAGCAGTGAAGGGCAGGGTAGTATCTACGAGCAGTACTTC. It codes for CASSEGQGSIYEQYF.

This clone was seen more than once but under ten times. The J gene is TRBJ1-2, the V gene TRBV2, with D perhaps TRBD1 (5 bases). Trimming removed 6 bases from V and 3 bases from J, with 11 bases in between. Germline V lookup: CDR1 SNHLY, CDR2 FYNNEI. The length of the CDR3 is 13 residues. CDR3 amino acids: CASSLGGDYGYTF. CDR3 coding DNA: TGTGCCAGCAGCTTGGGGGGGGACTATGGCTACACCTTC. Using reference TRBV2 and TRBJ1-2 for the parts outside the CDR3, the full variable domain is EPEVTQTPSHQVTQMGQEVILRCVPISNHLYFYWYRQILGQKVEFLVSFYNNEISEKSEIFDDQFSVERPDGSNFTLKIRSTKLEDSAMYFCASSLGGDYGYTFGSGTRLTVV.

CDR3 in DNA: TGTGCCAGCAGCTTAGGGCCCAGTACCGGGGAGCTGTTTTTT. Amino acid sequence: CASSLGPSTGELFF. This chain joins TRBV11-3 and TRBJ2-2; D is undetermined. Germline-derived CDR1 and CDR2 are SGHNT and YENEEA. V was cut by 1 base and J by 5 bases, with 8 bases left in between. The CDR3 runs to 14 residues.

The chain has TRBV29-1 and TRBJ2-2, with D possibly being TRBD2 (9 bases). The CDR3 length is 17 residues. Germline V gene data show CDR1 as SQVTM and CDR2 as ANQGSEA. Trimming shortened V by 1 base and J by 1 base, and 16 bases separated the two germline ends. CDR3 residues: CSVEGGRGTGNTGELFF. The CDR3, as DNA: TGCAGCGTTGAAGGCGGGAGGGGGACAGGGAACACCGGGGAGCTGTTTTTT.